This is a list of T cell receptor beta chains from one sample in a study of cytotoxic CD8 clonotypes in ibrutinib-treated CLL. Profiled with immunoSEQ multiplex PCR; TCRdb holds only in-frame clones, not every one. The sample shows approximately 29,000 clones, roughly 62% of them seen only once. Here the sequenced sample was PBMCs, taken before ibrutinib treatment. The receptors here all came from a human donor with chronic lymphocytic leukemia. The CDR3 runs from the conserved cysteine through the conserved F or W. A D gene is named only where the DNA matches it firmly.

v_gene: TRBV27
d_gene: NA
CDR3aa: CASSSPDPKETQYF

v_gene: TRBV7-7
d_gene: NA
CDR3aa: CASSLAKGPSYEQYF

v_gene: TRBV5-1
d_gene: TRBD1
CDR3aa: CASSPGDRFLSNLEQYF

v_gene: TRBV14
d_gene: TRBD2
CDR3aa: CASSHSTSGAGELFF

v_gene: TRBV2
d_gene: NA
CDR3aa: CASTRDGGYTDTQYF

v_gene: TRBV21-1
d_gene: NA
CDR3aa: CASSKVAGINNEQFF

v_gene: TRBV7-9
d_gene: TRBD2
CDR3aa: CASSLLPAGYSYNEQFF

v_gene: TRBV6-5
d_gene: NA
CDR3aa: CASSYSIGSTNTEAFF

v_gene: TRBV5-1
d_gene: TRBD2
CDR3aa: CASSQAGTSGHLYTDTQYF

v_gene: TRBV5-1
d_gene: TRBD1
CDR3aa: CASSLAQGVWDTEAFF

v_gene: TRBV7-8
d_gene: NA
CDR3aa: CASSLGGGLSSYEQYF

v_gene: TRBV2
d_gene: NA
CDR3aa: CASSVRETQYF

v_gene: TRBV6-1
d_gene: NA
CDR3aa: CASSQTGVYEQYF

v_gene: TRBV27
d_gene: NA
CDR3aa: CASSLSPLWVRESYNEQFF

v_gene: TRBV11-3
d_gene: TRBD1
CDR3aa: CASSSGTGYNEQFF

v_gene: TRBV5-1
d_gene: TRBD1
CDR3aa: CASSLGGTGVYEQYF

v_gene: TRBV5-4
d_gene: TRBD2
CDR3aa: CASSSTSRNTGELFF

v_gene: TRBV6-1
d_gene: NA
CDR3aa: CASSEVWGYEQYF

v_gene: TRBV5-1
d_gene: TRBD1
CDR3aa: CASSLLTGTYNEQFF

v_gene: TRBV15
d_gene: TRBD1
CDR3aa: CATSRGQSSRVYEQFF

v_gene: TRBV6-1
d_gene: TRBD1
CDR3aa: CASSETPQGIEVTGELFF

v_gene: TRBV18
d_gene: NA
CDR3aa: CASSPPGPRSTDTQYF

v_gene: TRBV28
d_gene: NA
CDR3aa: CASYSTGKVNEQFF

v_gene: TRBV10-3
d_gene: NA
CDR3aa: CAISAKGGFEAFF

v_gene: TRBV5-1
d_gene: NA
CDR3aa: CASSLYRDADYGYTF

v_gene: TRBV6-5
d_gene: NA
CDR3aa: CASGKGISNQPQHF

v_gene: TRBV20-1
d_gene: NA
CDR3aa: CSARKGETQYF